Each of the 28 T cell receptor beta chains below was sequenced from the same sample in a study of beta chain features in type 1 diabetes. Since all of the isolated RNA was reverse transcribed, expressed TCRB transcripts were what got sequenced. Sequencing used immunoSEQ multiplex PCR; TCRdb keeps in-frame clones, though not all of them. The sample consists of around 340,000 clones, 7.5% to 9% of them appearing once. Sequencing used central memory CD4+ T cells from blood. These receptors all come from a woman under 30 in good health.

The sample holds a few counts of this clone. This chain connects TRBV5-1 to TRBJ2-3; 8 positions agree with TRBD2. Germline CDR1 is SGHRS and CDR2 is YFSETQ. V lost 4 bases to trimming and J lost 4 bases; unmatched junction nucleotides: 8. CDR3 length: 15 amino acids. The CDR3 is CASSESSGSADTQYF. Here the CDR3 DNA reads TGCGCCAGCAGCGAGTCCAGCGGGAGCGCAGATACGCAGTATTTT.

This clone appeared a few times. The chain couples TRBV6-5 to TRBJ2-3; D remains unclear. Germline V CDR1 and CDR2: MNHEY, SVGAGI. The CDR3 has 16 residues. Trimming stripped 0 bases from V and 1 base from J, with 11 bases between. The CDR3 here is CASSYSLEFGTDTQYF. CDR3 in DNA: TGTGCCAGCAGTTACTCGCTGGAATTCGGCACAGATACGCAGTATTTT.

This clone was observed a few times. This chain connects TRBV5-1 to TRBJ2-1, with 8 nucleotides matching TRBD1. The junction had 8 bases not matched to a gene; V was cut back by 4 bases and J by 8 bases. The germline CDR1 and CDR2 sequences are SGHRS and YFSETQ. This CDR3 has 14 amino acids. The CDR3 coding sequence is TGCGCCAGCAGCGTCACAGGGGGGAGCCATGAGCAGTTCTTC. It specifies CASSVTGGSHEQFF.

This clone has just a few counts. The genes are TRBV7-2 and TRBJ2-3; D gene ambiguous. The CDR3 has 19 amino acids. Trimming cost V 3 bases and J 3 bases, with 25 bases left between them. Germline V gene sequence: CDR1 SGHTA, CDR2 FQGNSA. The CDR3 DNA follows: TGTGCCAGCAGCTTTCGCGGCTGGGCATGGACGGCTCCTACAGATACGCAGTATTTT. This encodes CASSFRGWAWTAPTDTQYF.

The chain links TRBV9 to TRBJ2-5; D not resolved. The V gene's germline CDR1 is SGDLS and CDR2 YYNGEE. The CDR3 has 13 residues. Trimming shortened V by 0 bases and J by 2 bases, and 5 bases separated the two germline ends. CDR3 residues: CASSVASQETQYF. CDR3 bases: TGTGCCAGCAGCGTAGCGTCGCAAGAGACCCAGTACTTC.

This clone showed up just a few times. This chain joins TRBV7-8 and TRBJ2-7; no reliable D call. V was clipped by 5 bases and J by 4 bases, with 9 bases between them. CDR1 and CDR2 (germline): SGHVS, FQNEAQ. The CDR3 extends over 12 amino acids. The CDR3 protein is CASSQLPYEQYF. CDR3 nucleotide sequence: TGTGCCAGCAGCCAACTACCTTACGAGCAGTACTTC.

J is TRBJ2-3 and V is TRBV2, with a possible D match to TRBD1 (6 bases). Germline lookup yields CDR1 SNHLY and CDR2 FYNNEI. Trimming cost V 7 bases and J 8 bases, with 13 bases left between them. This CDR3 is 12 amino acids long. DNA of the CDR3: TGTGCCAGCACCACAGGGTACGGTACGCAGTATTTT. The encoded protein is CASTTGYGTQYF.

V usage is TRBV5-1 and J usage is TRBJ1-1, with D possibly matching TRBD1 (6 bases). The ends were cut back, 4 bases at V and 7 bases at J, with 14 bases in the middle. The CDR3 covers 13 residues. Germline loops: CDR1 SGHRS, CDR2 YFSETQ. The DNA of the CDR3 is TGCGCCAGCAGCGGGGGGGCTGTCCTTGAAGCTTTCTTT. Translated, it gives CASSGGAVLEAFF.

This clone was recorded at least ten times. The V gene is TRBV9, the J gene TRBJ2-1; the D gene could be TRBD1 or TRBD2 (5 bases each). The CDR3 length is 16 residues. The V and J ends lost 3 bases and 0 bases respectively, with 13 bases between them. Germline lookup yields CDR1 SGDLS and CDR2 YYNGEE. The CDR3 DNA reads as TGTGCCAGCAGCGCAGCGATCGGGGCCTCCTACAATGAGCAGTTCTTC. This gives the protein CASSAAIGASYNEQFF.

This clone was observed a handful of times. The chain links TRBV2 to TRBJ1-2; TRBD1 matches at 7 bases. This CDR3 is built from 12 residues. Losses at the gene ends were 6 bases for V and 8 bases for J; bases not matched to a gene: 6. Germline V CDR1 and CDR2: SNHLY, FYNNEI. The CDR3 region has the DNA TGTGCCAGCAGCGGGGTAGGGGGCGGCTACACCTTC. Translation: CASSGVGGGYTF.

The V gene is TRBV28, the J gene TRBJ2-7, with D perhaps TRBD1 or TRBD2 (9 bases each). Trimming pared 6 bases from V and 7 bases from J, leaving 19 bases between. CDR1 and CDR2 (germline): MDHEN, SYDVKM. The CDR3 has 14 amino acids. Here the CDR3 DNA reads TGTGCCAGCAGCACTTCTAGCGGGACAGGGGAGCAGTACTTC. Its protein is CASSTSSGTGEQYF. The variable domain in full, completed from reference TRBV28 and TRBJ2-7, reads DVKVTQSSRYLVKRTGEKVFLECVQDMDHENMFWYRQDPGLGLRLIYFSYDVKMKEKGDIPEGYSVSREKKERFSLILESASTNQTSMYLCASSTSSGTGEQYFGPGTRLTVT.

The chain combines TRBV6-5 with TRBJ2-1; 7 positions match TRBD2. CDR3 length: 13 residues. The ends lost 5 bases at V and 9 bases at J; junction bases unmatched: 7. Germline CDR1 reads MNHEY; CDR2 reads SVGAGI. The CDR3 is CASSPGTTVEQFF. The DNA for the CDR3 is TGTGCCAGCAGTCCCGGGACTACTGTTGAGCAGTTCTTC.

The V and J genes are TRBV10-3 and TRBJ2-3; 10 bases are shared with TRBD2. The CDR3 spans 15 residues. Germline-derived CDR1 and CDR2 are ENHRY and SYGVKD. Losses at the gene ends were 6 bases for V and 2 bases for J; bases not matched to a gene: 5. The CDR3 DNA reads TGTGCCATCAGGGCTAGCGGGAGCGACACAGATACGCAGTATTTT. Its protein is CAIRASGSDTDTQYF.

There are many counts of this clone. The chain has TRBV27 and TRBJ1-3; D is possibly TRBD1 (5 bases). Trimming took 5 bases from V and 1 from J, leaving 9 bases between them. CDR1 is MNHEY, CDR2 SMNVEV, per germline (reference sequence). CDR3 length: 14 residues. The CDR3 nucleotides are TGTGCCAGCAGTGCAAGGGGATCTGGAAACACCATATATTTT. Its translation: CASSARGSGNTIYF.

This clone appeared a few times. This chain connects TRBV10-3 to TRBJ2-5; 9 bases align to TRBD2. Unmatched junction bases numbered 11, after V lost 10 bases and J lost 5 bases. Germline V gene data show CDR1 as ENHRY and CDR2 as SYGVKD. CDR3 length equals 14 residues. The CDR3 DNA follows: TGTGCCACTATGAAGATAGCGGGAGTGGAGACCCAGTACTTC. Translated, it gives CATMKIAGVETQYF.

In its sample, this clone was seen a few times. CDR3 DNA sequence: TGTGCCAGCTCCGGTTCGGGGGGACCGAACACCGGGGAGCTGTTTTTT. This gives the protein CASSGSGGPNTGELFF. This rearrangement joins TRBV18 to TRBJ2-2, with 7 positions matching TRBD2. Germline V gene lookup returns CDR1 KGHSH and CDR2 LQKENI. This CDR3 is built from 16 residues. With 6 bases clipped from V and 0 bases from J, the junction kept 7 bases outside the gene matches. The entire variable domain, with the rest obtained from reference TRBV18 and TRBJ2-2, is as follows: NAGVMQNPRHLVRRRGQEARLRCSPMKGHSHVYWYRQLPEEGLKFMVYLQKENIIDESGMPKERFSAEFPKEGPSILRIQQVVRGDSAAYFCASSGSGGPNTGELFFGEGSRLTVL.

As regards this clone: Additional DNA sequences in this sample encode the identical CDR3. The V call is TRBV10-3, the J call TRBJ2-2; 12 bases fit TRBD2. The germline CDR1 and CDR2 sequences are ENHRY and SYGVKD. Trimming removed 10 bases from V and 5 bases from J; junction bases left unmatched: 5. The CDR3 has 14 amino acids. The CDR3 here is CATGLAGSTGELFF. The CDR3 region has the DNA TGTGCCACCGGACTAGCGGGAAGTACCGGGGAGCTGTTTTTT.

V is TRBV29-1 and J is TRBJ2-1; TRBD1 aligns across 8 bases. V lost 4 bases, J lost 9 bases, and 17 bases stayed unmatched. CDR1 is SQVTM and CDR2 is ANQGSEA in the germline V gene. The CDR3 sequence is 16 residues long. CDR3 protein: CSVGGFRGQGLLEQFF. In nucleotides, the CDR3 is TGCAGCGTTGGTGGGTTCCGAGGACAGGGTCTCCTTGAGCAGTTCTTC.

This clone was seen ten or more times. V is TRBV4-3 and J is TRBJ2-1; 13 positions match TRBD2. Germline CDR1 is LGHNA and CDR2 is YSLEER. With V trimmed by 4 bases and J by 9 bases, 3 bases remained unmatched. The CDR3 totals 14 residues. The CDR3 sequence: CASSRTSGRSEQFF. The CDR3 DNA reads TGCGCCAGCAGCCGGACTAGCGGGAGAAGTGAGCAGTTCTTC.

The sample holds many counts of this clone. This chain links TRBV7-9 with TRBJ2-2, with D tentatively TRBD1 (6 bases). There are 13 residues in the CDR3. From germline, CDR1 is SEHNR and CDR2 FQNEAQ (reference sequence). The V gene lost 5 bases and the J gene lost 7 bases, with 11 bases spanning the gap. This CDR3 is CASSPDSHGELFF. CDR3 DNA sequence: TGTGCCAGCAGCCCGGACAGTCACGGGGAGCTGTTTTTT.

This clone was observed a few times. The rearrangement joins TRBV7-2 to TRBJ2-1; maybe TRBD2 (5 bases). Germline V CDR1 and CDR2: SGHTA, FQGNSA. V lost 1 base, J lost 8 bases, and 15 bases lay in between. This CDR3 contains 15 residues. The CDR3: CASSLGPTQRDEQFF. CDR3 sequence (DNA): TGTGCCAGCAGCTTAGGGCCTACCCAGAGGGATGAGCAGTTCTTC. The entire variable domain, with the rest obtained from reference TRBV7-2 and TRBJ2-1, is as follows: GAGVSQSPSNKVTEKGKDVELRCDPISGHTALYWYRQSLGQGLEFLIYFQGNSAPDKSGLPSDRFSAERTGGSVSTLTIQRTQQEDSAVYLCASSLGPTQRDEQFFGPGTRLTVL.

Worth noting for this clone: Other nucleotide sequences in the sample specify the same CDR3. The rearrangement uses TRBV28 and TRBJ2-3; D call uncertain. The germline gives CDR1 MDHEN, CDR2 SYDVKM. Trimming removed 3 bases from V and 2 bases from J, with 3 bases in between. The CDR3 extends over 12 amino acids. Here the CDR3 reads CASSLVTDTQYF. The CDR3 DNA reads TGTGCCAGCAGTTTGGTCACAGATACGCAGTATTTT. Full variable domain (remainder filled in from reference TRBV28 and TRBJ2-3): DVKVTQSSRYLVKRTGEKVFLECVQDMDHENMFWYRQDPGLGLRLIYFSYDVKMKEKGDIPEGYSVSREKKERFSLILESASTNQTSMYLCASSLVTDTQYFGPGTRLTVL.

This clone occurred a few times. The V call is TRBV6-5, the J call TRBJ2-7; D possibly uses TRBD1 or TRBD2 (6 bases each). The germline CDR1 and CDR2 sequences are MNHEY and SVGAGI. Trimming stripped 6 bases from V and 3 bases from J, with 12 bases between. The CDR3 covers 13 residues. CDR3 protein: CASSQGTLYEQYF. For the CDR3, the DNA is TGTGCCAGCAGCCAGGGGACTCTCTACGAGCAGTACTTC.

The chain combines TRBV28 with TRBJ2-4, with TRBD2 matching over 8 bases. Unmatched junction bases numbered 16, after V lost 6 bases and J lost 9 bases. Germline values: CDR1 MDHEN, CDR2 SYDVKM. The CDR3 loop spans 16 amino acids. CDR3 DNA: TGTGCCAGCAGCGGCAACCCGGGGGGGCGCTCGATCATTCAGTACTTC. As protein: CASSGNPGGRSIIQYF.

This clone has a handful of counts. The V call is TRBV28, the J call TRBJ2-1; the D is unclear. Germline V gene data show CDR1 as MDHEN and CDR2 as SYDVKM. There are 14 residues in the CDR3. V lost 2 bases and J 2 bases, leaving 7 bases between the germline ends. The CDR3 here is CASSLGLAYNEQFF. In DNA form, the CDR3 reads TGTGCCAGCAGTTTAGGTCTAGCCTACAATGAGCAGTTCTTC. The whole variable domain, filled in from reference TRBV28 and TRBJ2-1, reads DVKVTQSSRYLVKRTGEKVFLECVQDMDHENMFWYRQDPGLGLRLIYFSYDVKMKEKGDIPEGYSVSREKKERFSLILESASTNQTSMYLCASSLGLAYNEQFFGPGTRLTVL.

This clone was seen a handful of times. V usage is TRBV2 and J usage is TRBJ2-5; possibly TRBD1 for D (6 bases). CDR1 SNHLY and CDR2 FYNNEI come from the germline V gene. This CDR3 contains 12 residues. Trimming removed 7 bases at V and 3 bases at J, with 9 bases between. The CDR3 is CASNRQEETQYF. CDR3 sequence (DNA): TGTGCCAGCAACCGACAGGAAGAGACCCAGTACTTC.

This clone came up a few times. This sequence joins TRBV28 and TRBJ2-5; 7 nucleotides align to TRBD2. V was clipped by 4 bases and J by 1 base; unmatched bases: 6. Germline V gene lookup returns CDR1 MDHEN and CDR2 SYDVKM. This CDR3 spans 15 amino acids. Written as DNA, the CDR3 is TGTGCCAGCAGTTCACGGGAGGCCCTCCAAGAGACCCAGTACTTC. Protein sequence: CASSSREALQETQYF.

The chain has TRBV15 and TRBJ2-7, with 9 bases identical to TRBD1. The V and J ends lost 5 bases and 3 bases, in that order; junction bases with no gene match: 14. Germline CDR1 reads LNHNV; CDR2 reads YYDKDF (reference sequence). This CDR3 contains 17 residues. CDR3 nucleotides: TGTGCCACCAGCGCCCGGGACAGGGTCGTTGGCTACTACGAGCAGTACTTC. Amino acid sequence: CATSARDRVVGYYEQYF. Based on the CDR3 plus reference TRBV15 and TRBJ2-7, the full variable domain is DAMVIQNPRYQVTQFGKPVTLSCSQTLNHNVMYWYQQKSSQAPKLLFHYYDKDFNNEADTPDNFQSRRPNTSFCFLDIRSPGLGDTAMYLCATSARDRVVGYYEQYFGPGTRLTVT.